Below, 30 T cell receptor beta chains from the same sample are listed, as sequenced in a study of follicular helper T cells after annual influenza vaccination (dated by TCRdb to 2015 to 2018). The library was produced with the immunoSEQ multiplex PCR assay. This is the immuneACCESS table as TCRdb keeps it, with only in-frame sequences that have V and J called. A part of the clones is gone; compared with another copy, unresolved V genes explain less than half, and the rest is unexplained. For this sample there are fewer than 9,500 clones; 70% to 90% appear just once. Approximately 0.48% of the sample rests with the top ten. Interpreted using the paper, the time point label stands for: 2015-2016 season, pre-vaccination. Specimen: CXCR5+ CD38- circulating T follicular helper cells from blood, collected on the day of influenza vaccination. The sample's cell subset or site label, in plain terms: circulating Tfh, non-naive CD4+CXCR5+PD-1+ (ICOS+CD38+ or ICOS-CD38-). The receptors come from an adult who received the influenza vaccine.

The genes are TRBV4-2 and TRBJ2-7; D unresolved. The V end was cut by 0 bases, the J end by 4 bases, with 10 bases between. The CDR3 covers 14 residues. From germline, CDR1 is LGHNA and CDR2 YNFKEQ. The CDR3 reads CASSQDLGPYEQYF. For the CDR3, the DNA is TGTGCCAGCAGCCAAGATCTCGGACCTTACGAGCAGTACTTC.

The chain has TRBV5-4 and TRBJ1-2; 10 positions agree with TRBD1. With V trimmed by 2 bases and J by 7 bases, 8 bases remained unmatched. Germline CDR1 is SGHNT and CDR2 is YYREEE (reference sequence). The CDR3 has 15 amino acids. The CDR3, as DNA: TGTGCCAGCAGCTTAAGGGGAGGGACAGGGGTTGGCTACACCTTC. This encodes CASSLRGGTGVGYTF.

The chain has TRBV5-5 and TRBJ1-3; D remains unclear. Per germline, CDR1 SGHKS and CDR2 YYEKEE (reference sequence). The CDR3 covers 15 residues. The germline V and J ends were trimmed by 4 bases and 6 bases, with 17 bases remaining between them. The chain's CDR3 is CASSERTGVQNTIYF. CDR3 bases: TGTGCCAGCAGCGAGAGGACCGGGGTGCAAAACACCATATATTTT.

This sequence joins TRBV7-3 and TRBJ1-2, with D tentatively TRBD1 (5 bases). CDR1 is SGHTA and CDR2 is FQGTGA in the germline V gene. This CDR3 has 13 residues. V was pared by 4 bases and J by 6 bases, with 12 bases between. CDR3 region: CASSSTGGNGYTF. The CDR3 bases are TGTGCCAGCAGCTCGACTGGGGGGAATGGCTACACCTTC.

The rearrangement uses TRBV9 and TRBJ1-2; perhaps TRBD1 as D (5 bases). CDR3 length equals 13 residues. Trimming took off 3 bases at V and 2 bases at J, with 8 bases between the two ends. Per germline, CDR1 SGDLS and CDR2 YYNGEE. The CDR3 loop reads CASSEGKNYGYTF. As DNA, the CDR3 is TGTGCCAGCAGCGAGGGGAAAAACTATGGCTACACCTTC.

The chain carries TRBV15 and TRBJ1-4; no clear D gene. The CDR3 is 15 residues long. Trimming removed 1 base at V and 8 bases at J, with 14 bases between. Per germline, CDR1 LNHNV and CDR2 YYDKDF (reference sequence). The CDR3 DNA reads as TGTGCCACCAGCAGAGTATGGGGAGGGCGGGAAAAACTGTTTTTT. Encoded protein: CATSRVWGGREKLFF.

This clone occurred once. The V gene is TRBV28, the J gene TRBJ2-6; D unresolved. The germline CDR1 and CDR2 sequences are MDHEN and SYDVKM. The germline V and J ends were trimmed by 4 bases and 1 base, with 11 bases remaining between them. The CDR3 is made up of 16 amino acids. CDR3 nucleotides: TGTGCCAGCAGTTCATACAGAGCTTCTGGGGCCAACGTCCTGACTTTC. This sequence encodes CASSSYRASGANVLTF.

The chain employs TRBV7-7 and TRBJ2-7; possible D gene TRBD1, 6 bases. The CDR3 runs 13 residues. Germline V gives CDR1 SSHAT, CDR2 FNYEAQ (reference sequence). The V gene lost 3 bases and the J gene lost 7 bases, with 13 bases spanning the gap. CDR3 region: CASSFDRMGEQYF. CDR3 sequence (DNA): TGTGCCAGCAGCTTTGACAGGATGGGGGAGCAGTACTTC.

The rearrangement uses TRBV11-2 and TRBJ1-4; D call uncertain. This CDR3 region has 14 residues. Per germline, CDR1 SGHAT and CDR2 FQNNGV. V was shortened by 5 bases and J by 2 bases, with 9 bases between the two germline ends. The CDR3, as DNA: TGTGCCAGCAGCCCGTTGCGGACTAATGAAAAACTGTTTTTT. It encodes CASSPLRTNEKLFF.

The rearrangement links TRBV6-1 to TRBJ2-3; D remains unclear. This CDR3 spans 14 amino acids. Germline CDR1 is MNHNS and CDR2 is SASEGT. V dropped 6 bases and J dropped 6 bases, with 16 bases sitting between them. The CDR3 DNA sequence: TGTGCCAGCAGAACCCCGCGGCCGGCGGATACGCAGTATTTT. Translated, it gives CASRTPRPADTQYF.

This chain joins TRBV5-1 and TRBJ2-7; 8 bases agree with TRBD1. The CDR3 spans 14 residues. Germline values: CDR1 SGHRS, CDR2 YFSETQ. Germline trimming cut 1 base from V and 6 bases from J; bases unmatched to any gene: 6. This CDR3 is CASSLNQGAGEQYF. CDR3 in DNA: TGCGCCAGCAGCTTGAATCAGGGGGCGGGCGAGCAGTACTTC.

The genes are TRBV19 and TRBJ1-2; 7 bases map to TRBD1. The CDR3 sequence is 14 residues long. Germline V gene lookup returns CDR1 LNHDA and CDR2 SQIVND (reference sequence). V was clipped by 8 bases and J by 3 bases; unmatched bases: 9. The DNA of the CDR3 is TGTGCCAGTGTTAAAAGGACAGGAGACTATGGCTACACCTTC. Its protein product is CASVKRTGDYGYTF.

This clone was detected only a few times. The genes are TRBV4-3 and TRBJ1-3; D unclear. The length of the CDR3 is 14 residues. Trimming cost V 1 base and J 2 bases, with 6 bases left between them. Germline CDR1 LGHNA, CDR2 YSLEER. The CDR3 protein is CASSQVGTGNTIYF. CDR3 DNA: TGCGCCAGCAGCCAAGTGGGGACTGGAAACACCATATATTTT.

This clone was recorded only once. V and J are TRBV14 and TRBJ2-1, with 10 bases matching TRBD2. The ends lost 3 bases at V and 8 bases at J; junction bases unmatched: 4. The germline V gene has CDR1 SGHDN and CDR2 FVKESK. This CDR3 region has 14 residues. Written as DNA, the CDR3 is TGTGCCAGCAGCCACCAGCGGGGGGGGGATGAGCAGTTCTTC. Translation: CASSHQRGGDEQFF.

The chain joins TRBV6-5 to TRBJ1-5, with 8 positions matching TRBD1. The V and J ends lost 5 bases and 4 bases, in that order; junction bases with no gene match: 4. The length of the CDR3 is 14 residues. CDR1 MNHEY and CDR2 SVGAGI come from the germline V gene. In nucleotides, the CDR3 is TGTGCCAGCAGTAAGACAGGGGAGAATCAGCCCCAGCATTTT. This codes for CASSKTGENQPQHF.

V usage is TRBV30 and J usage is TRBJ1-6; D unclear. The germline V and J ends were trimmed by 4 bases and 5 bases, with 9 bases remaining between them. This CDR3 is built from 13 residues. Germline V lookup: CDR1 GTSNPN, CDR2 SVGIG (reference sequence). CDR3 region: CAWNPADNSPLHF. The DNA of the CDR3 is TGTGCCTGGAATCCGGCGGATAATTCACCCCTCCACTTT.

The V call is TRBV19, the J call TRBJ2-3, with D tentatively TRBD1 or TRBD2 (5 bases each). CDR3 length equals 13 residues. V was pared by 4 bases and J by 6 bases, with 11 bases between. Per the germline V gene, CDR1 is LNHDA and CDR2 is SQIVND (reference sequence). The CDR3 bases are TGTGCCAGTAGTAGGGGCCGGGATGATACGCAGTATTTT. Protein product: CASSRGRDDTQYF. The variable domain in full, completed from reference TRBV19 and TRBJ2-3, reads DGGITQSPKYLFRKEGQNVTLSCEQNLNHDAMYWYRQDPGQGLRLIYYSQIVNDFQKGDIAEGYSVSREKKESFPLTVTSAQKNPTAFYLCASSRGRDDTQYFGPGTRLTVL.

The chain uses TRBV4-1 and TRBJ1-2; D uncertain. V lost 1 base and J lost 7, with 34 bases in between. Germline values: CDR1 MGHRA, CDR2 YSYEKL. The CDR3 consists of 21 residues. CDR3 region: CASSQAAYGPLNLVSRSGYTF. The CDR3 bases are TGCGCCAGCAGCCAAGCTGCTTACGGGCCCCTTAACTTAGTGAGTCGGTCTGGCTACACCTTC.

The rearrangement uses TRBV19 and TRBJ1-2, with 11 nucleotides matching TRBD1. The CDR3 is 15 amino acids. Germline V lookup: CDR1 LNHDA, CDR2 SQIVND (reference sequence). V lost 7 bases and J lost 4; bases outside the gene matches: 8. The CDR3: CASIRTGGELYGYTF. The DNA of the CDR3 is TGTGCCAGTATACGGACAGGGGGCGAGCTCTATGGCTACACCTTC.

The chain recombines TRBV9 with TRBJ2-6; D could derive from TRBD1 or TRBD2 (5 bases each). Germline V gene data show CDR1 as SGDLS and CDR2 as YYNGEE. V lost 1 base and J 4 bases, leaving 9 bases between the germline ends. This CDR3 comprises 15 residues. CDR3: CASSVLRDGANVLTF. CDR3 DNA: TGTGCCAGCAGCGTACTCCGGGACGGGGCCAACGTCCTGACTTTC.

This clone was counted a few times. This sequence joins TRBV6-5 and TRBJ1-5; unclear D gene. Trimming stripped 6 bases from V and 5 bases from J, with 11 bases between. This CDR3 is built from 13 residues. From germline, CDR1 is MNHEY and CDR2 SVGAGI. CDR3 sequence reads: CASSPAFDQPQHF. The CDR3 DNA sequence: TGTGCCAGCAGCCCAGCGTTCGATCAGCCCCAGCATTTT.

V gene TRBV6-1 combines with J gene TRBJ2-3, with 10 nucleotides matching TRBD2. Germline trimming cut 4 bases from V and 5 bases from J; bases unmatched to any gene: 6. The V gene's germline CDR1 is MNHNS and CDR2 SASEGT. The CDR3 totals 15 residues. CDR3 bases: TGTGCCAGCAGTGGAGTAGCGGGGGGAGGAGATACGCAGTATTTT. It is translated as CASSGVAGGGDTQYF.

CDR3 protein: CASSPQGTNYGYTF. The CDR3 DNA reads as TGTGCCAGTAGCCCTCAAGGGACTAACTATGGCTACACCTTC. The chain recombines TRBV19 with TRBJ1-2, with D unresolved. V lost 6 bases to trimming and J lost 0 bases, with 11 bases between them. This CDR3 comprises 14 residues. CDR1 is LNHDA and CDR2 is SQIVND in the germline V gene (reference sequence).

The chain links TRBV6-5 to TRBJ2-7; 9 bases are shared with TRBD1. CDR1 MNHEY and CDR2 SVGAGI come from the germline V gene. The junction had 12 bases not matched to a gene; V was cut back by 6 bases and J by 6 bases. This CDR3 contains 15 residues. CDR3 sequence reads: CASREQGALVFEQYF. The CDR3 DNA reads TGTGCCAGCAGGGAACAGGGGGCCCTAGTGTTCGAGCAGTACTTC.

CDR3: CASSDRNYGYTF. CDR3 nucleotide sequence: TGTGCCAGCAGTGACAGAAACTATGGCTACACCTTC. J is TRBJ1-2 and V is TRBV25-1; D is undetermined. There are 12 residues in the CDR3. With 3 bases removed from V and 2 bases from J, the gap between germline ends came to 4 bases. The germline gives CDR1 MGHDK, CDR2 SYGVNS.

V usage is TRBV7-2 and J usage is TRBJ2-3; 9 bases map to TRBD2. The CDR3 consists of 17 residues. Germline loops: CDR1 SGHTA, CDR2 FQGNSA. V shed 5 bases and J 0 bases; nucleotides not matched to a gene: 9. For the CDR3, the DNA is TGTGCCAGCAGCGAAGACCTAGCGGGGCCTAGCACAGATACGCAGTATTTT. Its translation: CASSEDLAGPSTDTQYF.

V is TRBV25-1 and J is TRBJ1-2; a weak D match, TRBD1 (5 bases). The CDR3 is made up of 13 amino acids. Trimming shortened V by 4 bases and J by 0 bases, and 6 bases separated the two germline ends. Germline loops: CDR1 MGHDK, CDR2 SYGVNS. CDR3 nucleotide sequence: TGTGCCAGCAGTGGGACAACTAACTATGGCTACACCTTC. Translated, it gives CASSGTTNYGYTF.

This clone has only one observation. The V and J genes are TRBV7-9 and TRBJ1-1, with D uncertain. Germline CDR1 is SEHNR and CDR2 is FQNEAQ (reference sequence). CDR3 length equals 13 residues. V lost 1 base, J lost 3 bases, and 6 bases lay in between. As DNA, the CDR3 is TGTGCCAGCAGCTTAGAGAGGGACACTGAAGCTTTCTTT. Translated, it gives CASSLERDTEAFF.

The CDR3 loop reads CASSPTTDRTWECTF. DNA for the CDR3: TGTGCCAGCAGTCCTACTACGGACAGAACGTGGGAATGCACCTTC. This rearrangement joins TRBV27 to TRBJ1-2, with D tentatively TRBD1 (6 bases). The V end was cut by 5 bases, the J end by 13 bases, with 26 bases between. The CDR3 covers 15 residues. CDR1 MNHEY and CDR2 SMNVEV come from the germline V gene (reference sequence).

The rearrangement joins TRBV6-5 to TRBJ1-1, with a possible D match to TRBD1 (5 bases). V was clipped by 8 bases and J by 3 bases, with 19 bases between them. Germline values: CDR1 MNHEY, CDR2 SVGAGI. This CDR3 is 15 amino acids long. In DNA, the CDR3 is TGTGCCAGCTCCCCCTTAGGGCCGGGGGACACTGAAGCTTTCTTT. This gives the protein CASSPLGPGDTEAFF.